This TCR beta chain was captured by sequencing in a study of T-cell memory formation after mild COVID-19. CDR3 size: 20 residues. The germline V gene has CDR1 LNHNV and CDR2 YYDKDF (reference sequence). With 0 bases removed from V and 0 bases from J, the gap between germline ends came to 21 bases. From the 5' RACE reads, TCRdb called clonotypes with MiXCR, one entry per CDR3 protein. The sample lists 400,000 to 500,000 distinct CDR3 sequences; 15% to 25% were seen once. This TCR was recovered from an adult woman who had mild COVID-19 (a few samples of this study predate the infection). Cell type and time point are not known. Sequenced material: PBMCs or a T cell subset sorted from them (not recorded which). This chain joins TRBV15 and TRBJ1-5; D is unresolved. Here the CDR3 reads CATSRDIRRRSVYSNQPQHF. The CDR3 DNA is TGTGCCACCAGCAGAGATATAAGGCGGCGGAGCGTTTATAGCAATCAGCCCCAGCATTTT.